Presented here are 15 T cell receptor beta chains from one specimen sequenced in a study of breast tumors, draining lymph nodes, adjacent tissues. From the multiplex PCR reads, TCRdb called clonotypes with MiXCR, one entry per CDR3 protein. This sample yields around 300,000 distinct CDR3 sequences, of which 30% are seen a single time; about 1% belongs to the top ten. The lymph nodes were axillary draining lymph nodes from breast cancer patients. Sequences were obtained from axillary lymph node tissue. Receptor source: a female donor with breast cancer. Some clones in this sample may be carry-over from other donors' samples.

For this clonotype: This may be a read error: a much more frequent sequence differs by one nucleotide. The chain links TRBV6-1 to TRBJ2-3; D may be TRBD2 (6 bases). The CDR3 loop spans 14 amino acids. Germline V lookup: CDR1 MNHNS, CDR2 SASEGT. CDR3 bases: TGTGCCAGCTATAGCGGAACTAGCACAGATACGCGGTATTTT. Encoded protein: CASYSGTSTDTRYF.

This clonotype was counted at least ten times. The rearrangement joins TRBV15 to TRBJ2-1, with D maybe TRBD2 (6 bases). Germline values: CDR1 LNHNV, CDR2 YYDKDF (reference sequence). The ends were cut back, 0 bases at V and 5 bases at J, with 17 bases in the middle. This CDR3 contains 17 residues. The CDR3 DNA sequence: TGTGCCACCAGCAGAGATCCGCACCGGACTAACAACAATGAGCAGTTCTTC. Translated, it gives CATSRDPHRTNNNEQFF.

To note about this clonotype: A much bigger clone sits one base away, suggesting this may be a read error. This chain joins TRBV2 and TRBJ1-3; 7 bases line up with TRBD1. V lost 5 bases and J lost 2; bases outside the gene matches: 6. Germline V gene data show CDR1 as SNHLY and CDR2 as FYNNEI. CDR3 length: 15 amino acids. The CDR3 nucleotides are TGTGCCAGCAGTCAGGGGGTGAGCCCTGGAAACACCATATATTTT. It codes for CASSQGVSPGNTIYF.

The gene calls are TRBV27 and TRBJ2-2; no clear D. This CDR3 spans 14 amino acids. With 4 bases removed from V and 1 base from J, the gap between germline ends came to 7 bases. CDR1 is MNHEY, CDR2 SMNVEV, per germline (reference sequence). In DNA form, the CDR3 reads TGTGCCAGCAGTTCAGGACGGAACACCGGGGAGCTGTTTTTT. It encodes CASSSGRNTGELFF.

The table lists this clonotype with many counts. The chain employs TRBV2 and TRBJ2-2, with 7 bases matching TRBD1. Germline loops: CDR1 SNHLY, CDR2 FYNNEI. V trimming: 0 bases; J trimming: 4 bases; junction bases outside the gene matches: 5. The CDR3 length is 16 residues. CDR3 nucleotide sequence: TGTGCCAGCAGTGAAGCGGGCAGGGGGATCACCGGGGAGCTGTTTTTT. It translates to CASSEAGRGITGELFF.

This clonotype came up many times. The chain recombines TRBV20-1 with TRBJ2-5; 8 nucleotides line up with TRBD2. Germline V gene data show CDR1 as DFQATT and CDR2 as SNEGSKA (reference sequence). Losses at the gene ends were 6 bases for V and 5 bases for J; bases not matched to a gene: 20. The CDR3 sequence is 17 residues long. The CDR3 nucleotides read TGCAGTGCGCCAGCCTCGGGACTAGGAGGAATTTCGGAGACCCAGTACTTC. The encoded protein is CSAPASGLGGISETQYF.

This clonotype was counted at least ten times. This rearrangement joins TRBV11-2 to TRBJ2-1; 10 nucleotides line up with TRBD2. V lost 4 bases and J lost 8; bases outside the gene matches: 20. The germline V gene encodes CDR1 SGHAT and CDR2 FQNNGV. The CDR3 extends over 19 amino acids. The CDR3 DNA sequence: TGTGCCAGCAGCTCCTCCCCTGCCCCACTAGCGGGAATGGTGTATGAGCAGTTCTTC. It specifies CASSSSPAPLAGMVYEQFF.

As to this clonotype: A much larger clone differs by one base, so this may be a read error. The rearrangement joins TRBV5-1 to TRBJ2-1, with a possible D match to TRBD1 (5 bases). Trimming shortened V by 4 bases and J by 6 bases, and 17 bases separated the two germline ends. Germline loops: CDR1 SGHRS, CDR2 YFSETQ. The CDR3 is made up of 15 amino acids. The CDR3: CASSLNRGRINEQFF. Written as DNA, the CDR3 is TGCGCCAGCAGCCTGAATAGGGGCAGGATCAATGAGCAGTTCTTC.

A few counts support this clonotype. A much larger clone differs by one base, so this may be a read error. The chain couples TRBV20-1 to TRBJ2-3; D uncertain. The CDR3 is 12 amino acids. The germline V gene has CDR1 DFQATT and CDR2 SNEGSKA (reference sequence). The CDR3: CSARIIAGTPYF. In DNA form, the CDR3 reads TGCAGTGCTCGGATAATAGCCGGTACGCCGTATTTT.

In its sample, this clonotype was seen many times. The rearrangement joins TRBV20-1 to TRBJ1-6, with 12 bases fitting TRBD1. The CDR3 has 13 residues. Germline trimming cut 6 bases from V and 9 bases from J; bases unmatched to any gene: 3. In germline, CDR1 is DFQATT, CDR2 SNEGSKA (reference sequence). The CDR3 reads CSARDRGLSPLHF. The CDR3 DNA reads as TGCAGTGCGAGGGACAGGGGGCTTTCACCCCTCCACTTT.

J is TRBJ2-2 and V is TRBV13, with 9 bases identical to TRBD1. Germline trimming cut 5 bases from V and 3 bases from J; bases unmatched to any gene: 10. Germline V lookup: CDR1 PRHDT, CDR2 FYEKMQ (reference sequence). This CDR3 spans 17 amino acids. Here the CDR3 DNA reads TGTGCCAGCAGCAAAGGGACAGGGAGGGTCGACACCGGGGAGCTGTTTTTT. Residues: CASSKGTGRVDTGELFF. Full variable domain (rest looked up from reference TRBV13 and TRBJ2-2): AAGVIQSPRHLIKEKRETATLKCYPIPRHDTVYWYQQGPGQDPQFLISFYEKMQSDKGSIPDRFSAQQFSDYHSELNMSSLELGDSALYFCASSKGTGRVDTGELFFGEGSRLTVL.

This clonotype was seen only a few times. The chain links TRBV30 to TRBJ1-2; weak D call: TRBD1 (5 bases). CDR1 and CDR2 from the germline V gene are GTSNPN and SVGIG (reference sequence). The CDR3 has 14 amino acids. V dropped 2 bases and J dropped 3 bases, with 13 bases sitting between them. The CDR3 region has the DNA TGTGCCTGGAGTACGGGTCAGGGTGACTATGGCTACACCTTC. This encodes CAWSTGQGDYGYTF.

As regards this clonotype: With a much larger clone just one base away, this may be a read error. The V and J genes are TRBV20-1 and TRBJ1-3, with TRBD1 matching over 7 bases. The V gene end was trimmed by 1 base and the J gene end by 2 bases; junction bases not matched to a gene: 8. This CDR3 spans 16 amino acids. Germline V gene lookup returns CDR1 DFQATT and CDR2 SNEGSKA (reference sequence). The CDR3 loop is CSARVPGTEAGNTIYF. The CDR3 bases are TGCAGTGCTAGAGTACCCGGGACAGAGGCTGGAAACACCATATATTTT.

For this clonotype: Sequence at one end of the junction differs from germline and may be a read error. The chain is built from TRBV12-3 or TRBV12-4 and TRBJ2-7; D assignment may be TRBD1 or TRBD2 (6 bases each). This CDR3 spans 12 amino acids. Here the CDR3 DNA reads TGTGCCAGCAGCAAGGGGGGTTACGAGCAGCACTTC. It encodes CASSKGGYEQHF.

About this clonotype: This may arise from a read error, as a much more abundant clone is one base away. The chain couples TRBV12-3 or TRBV12-4 to TRBJ2-1; 8 bases line up with TRBD2. The CDR3 runs 15 residues. The DNA for the CDR3 is TGTGCCAGCAGCGAACCCCTAGCGGGTGGCAATGAGCAGCTCTTC. Translating it yields CASSEPLAGGNEQLF.